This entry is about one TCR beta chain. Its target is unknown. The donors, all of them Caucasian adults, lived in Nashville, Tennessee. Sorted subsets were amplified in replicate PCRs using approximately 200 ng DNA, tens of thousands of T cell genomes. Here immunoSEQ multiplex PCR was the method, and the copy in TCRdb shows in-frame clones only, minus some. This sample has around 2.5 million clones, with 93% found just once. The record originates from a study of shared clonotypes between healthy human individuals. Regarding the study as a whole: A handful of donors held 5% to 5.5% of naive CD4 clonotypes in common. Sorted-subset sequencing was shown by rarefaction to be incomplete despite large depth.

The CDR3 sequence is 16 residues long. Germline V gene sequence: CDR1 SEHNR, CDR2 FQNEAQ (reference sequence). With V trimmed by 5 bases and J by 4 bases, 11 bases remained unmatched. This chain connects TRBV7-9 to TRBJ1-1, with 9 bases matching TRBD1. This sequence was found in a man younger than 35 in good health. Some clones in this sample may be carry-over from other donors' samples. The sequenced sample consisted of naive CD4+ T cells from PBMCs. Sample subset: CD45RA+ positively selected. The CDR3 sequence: CASSPRFGDRATEAFF. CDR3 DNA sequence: TGTGCCAGCAGCCCCCGGTTCGGGGACAGGGCCACTGAAGCTTTCTTT.